Below, 26 T cell receptor beta chains from the same sample are listed, as sequenced in a study of cytomegalovirus exposure and HLA in healthy donors. PCR employed 60 Vbeta and 13 Jbeta primers. Only in-frame clones appear in the TCRdb table, and some are missing; sequencing was by immunoSEQ multiplex PCR. The sample gives fewer than 120,000 clones, 65% to 80% of which show up once; around 5.9% is in the top ten. Sequencing was done on a sample of PBMCs. These receptors were taken from a man aged 25-45 years in good health and CMV-seropositive.

This clone came up once. The chain combines TRBV6-4 with TRBJ2-1, with 8 bases lining up with TRBD2. Germline CDR1 MRHNA, CDR2 SNTAGT. The CDR3 is 13 amino acids. The ends lost 4 bases at V and 10 bases at J; junction bases unmatched: 6. In nucleotides, the CDR3 is TGTGCCAGCAGTGTAACGGGGGGGCGAGAGCAGTTCTTC. Its translation is CASSVTGGREQFF.

This clone was counted once. The chain joins TRBV5-1 to TRBJ2-7, with a weak D call TRBD2 (6 bases). The CDR3 loop spans 17 amino acids. Germline V lookup: CDR1 SGHRS, CDR2 YFSETQ. V was shortened by 0 bases and J by 2 bases, with 18 bases between the two germline ends. This CDR3 reads CASSLGGGRPVTYEQYF. The CDR3 DNA sequence: TGCGCCAGCAGCTTGGGGGGAGGACGGCCCGTGACCTACGAGCAGTACTTC.

This clone was seen a single time. The rearrangement uses TRBV25-1 and TRBJ2-5; the match to TRBD1 covers 7 bases. The better agreement between TRBJ2-7 and the DNA end casts doubt on the J call. There are 17 residues in the CDR3. In germline, CDR1 is MGHDK, CDR2 SYGVNS. The CDR3 loop is CASSGIPGTDNSYEQYF. As DNA, the CDR3 is TGTGCCAGCAGTGGTATCCCCGGGACAGATAATTCCTACGAGCAGTACTTC.

The rearrangement joins TRBV7-3 to TRBJ2-7; 8 nucleotides line up with TRBD1. Trimming took 6 bases from V and 2 from J; bases not matched to a gene: 3. The CDR3 is made up of 13 amino acids. The germline V gene encodes CDR1 SGHTA and CDR2 FQGTGA. CDR3 amino acids: CASSADRAYEQYF. The CDR3 nucleotides read TGTGCCAGCAGTGCGGACAGGGCCTACGAGCAGTACTTC.

The rearrangement links TRBV5-1 to TRBJ2-7; the D is unclear. Germline values: CDR1 SGHRS, CDR2 YFSETQ. V was pared by 4 bases and J by 3 bases, with 11 bases between. The CDR3 loop spans 13 amino acids. The CDR3 region is CASSKDKDYEQYF. CDR3 DNA: TGCGCCAGCAGCAAAGACAAGGACTACGAGCAGTACTTC.

This chain uses TRBV14 with TRBJ2-7, with TRBD2 matching over 10 bases. The CDR3 extends over 15 amino acids. The junction had 6 bases not matched to a gene; V was cut back by 3 bases and J by 4 bases. Per the germline V gene, CDR1 is SGHDN and CDR2 is FVKESK. In DNA, the CDR3 is TGTGCCAGCAGCCATACCCTAGCGGGAGCTTACGAGCAGTACTTC. This gives the protein CASSHTLAGAYEQYF.

This clone was seen a few times. The junction does not match germline at one end; this may be a read error. This sequence joins TRBV7-9 and TRBJ1-4, with a possible D match to TRBD1 (5 bases). Germline V CDR1 and CDR2: SEHNR, FQNEAQ (reference sequence). The CDR3 contains 14 residues. The CDR3 region is CSSSITRGGEKLFF. Here the CDR3 DNA reads TGTTCCAGCAGCATAACGCGGGGCGGTGAAAAACTGTTTTTT. The full variable domain, rest sourced from reference TRBV7-9 and TRBJ1-4, is DTGVSQNPRHKITKRGQNVTFRCDPISEHNRLYWYRQTLGQGPEFLTYFQNEAQLEKSRLLSDRFSAERPKGSFSTLEIQRTEQGDSAMYLCSSSITRGGEKLFFGSGTQLSVL.

CDR3 loop: CASSAAGGREETQYF. For the CDR3, the DNA is TGCGCCAGCAGCGCGGCGGGGGGTCGGGAAGAGACCCAGTACTTC. V usage is TRBV10-1 and J usage is TRBJ2-5, with 8 bases fitting TRBD2. J lost 3 bases, V lost 6 bases, and 9 bases had no gene match. Looked up from germline, CDR1 is WNHNN and CDR2 is SYGVQD (reference sequence). The CDR3 has 15 residues.

Worth noting for this clone: Other DNA variants within this sample encode the same CDR3. The J gene is TRBJ2-2, the V gene TRBV6-5, with D maybe TRBD1 (6 bases). With 0 bases removed from V and 0 bases from J, the gap between germline ends came to 8 bases. The CDR3 has 16 amino acids. Germline assignment: CDR1 MNHEY and CDR2 SVGAGI. The CDR3 region has the DNA TGTGCCAGCAGTTACTCGGGACAACCGAACACCGGGGAGCTGTTTTTT. It translates to CASSYSGQPNTGELFF.

The V and J genes are TRBV10-2 and TRBJ1-2; D is unclear. The V gene's germline CDR1 is WSHSY and CDR2 SAAADI. The CDR3 is 13 amino acids. V was clipped by 5 bases and J by 8 bases, with 15 bases between them. Here the CDR3 DNA reads TGCGCCAGCAGTCGCGGGCCGCGTTGGGGCTACACCTTC. The encoded protein is CASSRGPRWGYTF.

V and J are TRBV7-9 and TRBJ1-2, with TRBD1 matching 7 bases. Trimming cost V 5 bases and J 8 bases; bases outside gene matches: 11. This CDR3 spans 14 amino acids. Germline V lookup: CDR1 SEHNR, CDR2 FQNEAQ (reference sequence). The CDR3: CASSTRVGGRGYTF. The CDR3 region has the DNA TGTGCCAGCAGCACGCGAGTAGGGGGCCGCGGCTACACCTTC.

This chain uses TRBV4-1 with TRBJ1-4; TRBD1 might be the D (6 bases). The CDR3 contains 17 residues. The germline V gene has CDR1 MGHRA and CDR2 YSYEKL. V gave up 2 bases and J gave up 7 bases, with 20 bases separating them. This chain's CDR3 is CASSQSLFPGQREKLFF. CDR3 bases: TGCGCCAGCAGCCAATCCCTTTTCCCGGGACAACGTGAAAAACTGTTTTTT.

V and J are TRBV19 and TRBJ2-2; no clear D. The germline CDR1 and CDR2 sequences are LNHDA and SQIVND (reference sequence). Trimming took 1 base from V and 3 from J, leaving 3 bases between them. CDR3 size: 13 residues. CDR3 residues: CASSIADTGELFF. The CDR3 DNA sequence: TGTGCCAGTAGTATAGCGGACACCGGGGAGCTGTTTTTT.

J is TRBJ2-2 and V is TRBV15; 13 nucleotides match TRBD2. V shed 0 bases, J shed 3 bases, and the junction held 4 bases outside the gene matches. The CDR3 consists of 18 residues. CDR1 is LNHNV, CDR2 YYDKDF, per germline (reference sequence). The CDR3 loop reads CATSRDGGLAGYTGELFF. Here the CDR3 DNA reads TGTGCCACCAGCAGAGATGGGGGACTAGCGGGGTACACCGGGGAGCTGTTTTTT.

The rearrangement uses TRBV1 and TRBJ2-7; TRBD2 was called by the table and not checked on the DNA. TRBV1 is a known pseudogene. The CDR3 runs 11 residues. CDR3 protein: CTSSPASEQYF. In nucleotides, the CDR3 is TGCACCAGCAGCCCCGCGAGCGAGCAGTACTTC.

The chain carries TRBV5-1 and TRBJ1-1; perhaps TRBD1 as D (6 bases). The CDR3 runs to 15 residues. V lost 5 bases and J 1 base, leaving 15 bases between the germline ends. Germline-derived CDR1 and CDR2 are SGHRS and YFSETQ. The CDR3 DNA reads TGCGCCAGCAGAAAATTGGGGACATCGAACACTGAAGCTTTCTTT. This encodes CASRKLGTSNTEAFF. The full variable domain, rest sourced from reference TRBV5-1 and TRBJ1-1, is KAGVTQTPRYLIKTRGQQVTLSCSPISGHRSVSWYQQTPGQGLQFLFEYFSETQRNKGNFPGRFSGRQFSNSRSEMNVSTLELGDSALYLCASRKLGTSNTEAFFGQGTRLTVV.

The V gene is TRBV27, the J gene TRBJ2-1, with D maybe TRBD2 (6 bases). V was cut by 2 bases and J by 4 bases, with 9 bases left in between. The length of the CDR3 is 14 residues. Looked up from germline, CDR1 is MNHEY and CDR2 is SMNVEV (reference sequence). The CDR3 reads CASSLAAGYNEQFF. In DNA form, the CDR3 reads TGTGCCAGCAGTTTAGCGGCGGGGTACAATGAGCAGTTCTTC.

V usage is TRBV6-1 and J usage is TRBJ2-5, with D possibly being TRBD1 (5 bases). The CDR3 sequence is 11 residues long. Germline lookup yields CDR1 MNHNS and CDR2 SASEGT. Between the trimmed V and J ends, which lost 8 bases and 5 bases, there was a span of 9 bases. The CDR3 protein is CASQYRETQYF. The CDR3 region has the DNA TGTGCCAGCCAGTACAGGGAGACCCAGTACTTC.

This clone was observed once. The genes are TRBV7-2 and TRBJ1-6; D is unresolved. CDR1 is SGHTA, CDR2 FQGNSA, per germline. V lost 4 bases and J lost 7, with 5 bases in between. There are 12 residues in the CDR3. In nucleotides, the CDR3 is TGTGCCAGCAGCTACTTCAATTCACCCCTCCACTTT. It specifies CASSYFNSPLHF.

This clone has just a few counts. The chain couples TRBV4-1 to TRBJ1-1; D gene unclear. Germline loops: CDR1 MGHRA, CDR2 YSYEKL. Trimming cost V 1 base and J 3 bases, with 9 bases left between them. The CDR3 consists of 14 residues. The CDR3 is CASSQGYGDTEAFF. As DNA, the CDR3 is TGCGCCAGCAGCCAAGGTTACGGGGACACTGAAGCTTTCTTT.

This chain joins TRBV15 and TRBJ1-1, with D uncertain. CDR1 LNHNV and CDR2 YYDKDF come from the germline V gene (reference sequence). V dropped 4 bases and J dropped 0 bases, with 9 bases sitting between them. This CDR3 comprises 14 residues. CDR3 bases: TGTGCCACCAGCAATACTGCCATGAACACTGAAGCTTTCTTT. This translates into CATSNTAMNTEAFF.

J is TRBJ2-1 and V is TRBV12-5, with unresolved D. The CDR3 has 11 residues. The V gene lost 5 bases and the J gene lost 5 bases, with 4 bases spanning the gap. Per the germline V gene, CDR1 is LGHNT and CDR2 is FRNRAP. CDR3 in amino acids: CASGPHNEQFF. In DNA, the CDR3 is TGTGCTAGTGGTCCTCACAATGAGCAGTTCTTC.

The gene calls are TRBV2 and TRBJ1-5; 10 bases fit TRBD1. This CDR3 has 15 amino acids. J was trimmed by 6 bases and V by 3 bases; bases with no gene match: 5. Germline V gene sequence: CDR1 SNHLY, CDR2 FYNNEI. The CDR3: CASSERDRGGQPQHF. The CDR3 DNA is TGTGCCAGCAGTGAGAGGGACAGGGGAGGTCAGCCCCAGCATTTT.

The V and J genes are TRBV6-6 and TRBJ2-5; possibly TRBD1 for D (6 bases). Germline lookup yields CDR1 MNHNY and CDR2 SVGAGI (reference sequence). V gave up 6 bases and J gave up 3 bases, with 14 bases separating them. The length of the CDR3 is 14 residues. The CDR3 region is CASRQQDSEETQYF. DNA of the CDR3: TGTGCCAGCAGGCAGCAGGACAGTGAAGAGACCCAGTACTTC.

This chain links TRBV6-1 with TRBJ2-7; possibly TRBD2 for D (5 bases). Trimming left V 4 bases short and J 5 bases short, with 12 bases between. Germline V gene data show CDR1 as MNHNS and CDR2 as SASEGT. This CDR3 has 13 amino acids. The CDR3 loop is CASSVTRTNEQYF. The CDR3 DNA reads as TGTGCCAGCAGTGTCACTAGAACGAACGAGCAGTACTTC.

The chain is built from TRBV10-1 and TRBJ1-1, with a tentative D call TRBD1 (6 bases). CDR1 WNHNN and CDR2 SYGVQD come from the germline V gene (reference sequence). The CDR3 covers 15 residues. V lost 0 bases and J lost 5, with 13 bases in between. As DNA, the CDR3 is TGCGCCAGCAGTGAGTCTGGGGGGGGCTGGACTGAAGCTTTCTTT. Translating gives CASSESGGGWTEAFF.